This TCR beta chain was observed in a study of OX40 agonist ivuxolimab in advanced cancers. Sequenced by immunoSEQ multiplex PCR; TCRdb stores in-frame clones only, minus some. This sample has nearly 80,000 clones; roughly four fifths occur once, and the top ten carry 0.44%. Turning to this clone: Its specificity is unknown.

Whole-study results and caveats: The average count of expanded clones was higher among CD8+ T cells than among CD4+. Clonal expansion was seen in CD4+ and CD8+ blood T cells by week 6 at 0.1 to 3.0 mg/kg. Among some nonresponders, normalized T-cell clonal expansion was also low.

In germline, CDR1 is MGHRA, CDR2 YSYEKL. The CDR3 is 15 residues long. V was trimmed by 1 base and J by 5 bases, leaving 14 bases between them. The specimen comprised CD4+ or CD8+ T cells sorted from blood, sampled in a trial of the OX40 agonist ivuxolimab. The sequence derives from an adult with an advanced solid tumor such as melanoma, head and neck, liver or kidney cancer. The V and J genes are TRBV4-1 and TRBJ1-1; maybe TRBD1 (5 bases). The CDR3 nucleotides read TGCGCCAGCAGCCAAGCCCGGGGGGAAGGGACTGAAGCTTTCTTT. Residues: CASSQARGEGTEAFF.